This entry lists 3 T cell receptor beta chains sequenced from one sample in a study of tumor-infiltrating lymphocytes in oesophageal squamous cell carcinoma. TCRdb used MiXCR to reprocess the PCR reads, holding one entry per CDR3 protein. This table holds roughly 23,000 distinct CDR3 sequences, about 35% found once. What was sequenced was esophageal tumor tissue. The receptors come from a female donor with esophageal squamous cell carcinoma.

The gene calls are TRBV5-5 and TRBJ2-5; the match to TRBD1 covers 7 bases. The tail of the sequence fits TRBJ2-7 better, so the J call may be wrong. CDR3 length equals 14 residues. Germline CDR1 is SGHKS and CDR2 is YYEKEE (reference sequence). The CDR3 is CASSSVGGYYEQYF. The CDR3 nucleotides are TGTGCCAGCAGCTCGGTAGGGGGCTATTACGAGCAGTACTTC.

Remarks on this clonotype: Likely a read error: the CDR3 ends without its conserved phenylalanine or tryptophan. The DNA is left out, because the CDR3 cannot be placed on it with certainty; the CDR3 is given as TCRdb lists it. The chain links TRBV19 to TRBJ2-5. The CDR3 is 15 amino acids long, termini counted. Germline CDR1 LNHDA, CDR2 SQIVND (reference sequence). CDR3 region: CASSRNRIYGYTFGS.

This clonotype was observed many times. The rearrangement uses TRBV4-2 and TRBJ2-3, with 12 bases identical to TRBD2. Looked up from germline, CDR1 is LGHNA and CDR2 is YNFKEQ. The ends lost 4 bases at V and 0 bases at J; junction bases unmatched: 2. This CDR3 is built from 16 residues. In nucleotides, the CDR3 is TGTGCCAGCAGCCTCGGGACTAGCGGGAGCACAGATACGCAGTATTTT. This encodes CASSLGTSGSTDTQYF.